This note documents a single TCR beta chain sequence. The sample comes from a study of blood T cells in healthy people across ages. Trimming left V 3 bases short and J 0 bases short, with 12 bases between. This CDR3 is 15 amino acids long. The V gene's germline CDR1 is SGHRS and CDR2 YFSETQ. The use of a sample-barcoded 5' primer and a J-beta primer mix characterized a second PCR of roughly 7 to 12 cycles. Each CDR3 protein is one row after TCRdb ran MiXCR on the 5' RACE reads. The profile shows under 800,000 distinct CDR3 sequences, 43% of them singletons. Those donating, healthy Caucasian individuals from Russia, were aged about 6 to 100.

The sample comprised blood. The chain links TRBV5-1 to TRBJ1-1, with D possibly TRBD1 on 5 matching bases. This receptor was obtained from a woman aged 55-70 years in good health. CDR3 sequence (DNA): TGCGCCAGCAGCTCTCAGGGACCTATGAACACTGAAGCTTTCTTT. This gives the protein CASSSQGPMNTEAFF.